Below, 24 T cell receptor beta chains from the same sample are listed, as sequenced in a study of metastatic and nonmetastatic thyroid tumors. TCRdb re-analyzed the PCR reads using MiXCR. This table holds some 21,000 clones, about 30% found once. All patients were treatment-naive before thyroid surgery. Sequencing input: blood. The source of these receptors is a female donor with papillary thyroid cancer or a benign thyroid nodule (not recorded which). Some clones in this sample may be carry-over from other donors' samples.

The chain carries TRBV6-2 or TRBV6-3 and TRBJ2-5; possible D gene TRBD2, 6 bases. Trimming removed 0 bases at V and 4 bases at J, with 12 bases between. The CDR3 totals 15 residues. CDR1 MNHEY and CDR2 SVGEGT come from the germline V gene. The CDR3 nucleotides read TGTGCCAGCAGTTACTCGTACGGGGAGGCAGAGACCCAGTACTTC. Amino acid sequence: CASSYSYGEAETQYF.

This chain connects TRBV6-1 to TRBJ1-2, with 7 bases lining up with TRBD1. V was clipped by 5 bases and J by 6 bases; unmatched bases: 9. This CDR3 is built from 14 residues. Germline CDR1 and CDR2: MNHNS and SASEGT. The CDR3 coding sequence is TGTGCCAGCAGTTTTCGACAGGGCCATCATGGCTACACCTTC. Amino acids: CASSFRQGHHGYTF.

This clone was counted at least ten times. The chain joins TRBV12-3 or TRBV12-4 to TRBJ1-6; D remains unclear. V lost 2 bases and J 10 bases, leaving 9 bases between the germline ends. This CDR3 has 13 residues. The CDR3 DNA is TGTGCCAGCAGTTTAAAGCAGTCGTCACCCCTCCACTTT. It is translated as CASSLKQSSPLHF.

This clone was observed many times. The CDR3: CASSQNPGHNADTQYF. The CDR3 coding sequence is TGTGCCAGCTCACAAAATCCGGGGCACAATGCAGATACGCAGTATTTT. V is TRBV18 and J is TRBJ2-3; D may be TRBD1 or TRBD2 (5 bases each). Trimming shortened V by 4 bases and J by 4 bases, and 18 bases separated the two germline ends. CDR3 length: 16 amino acids. Looked up from germline, CDR1 is KGHSH and CDR2 is LQKENI. Filled out from reference TRBV18 and TRBJ2-3, the complete variable domain reads NAGVMQNPRHLVRRRGQEARLRCSPMKGHSHVYWYRQLPEEGLKFMVYLQKENIIDESGMPKERFSAEFPKEGPSILRIQQVVRGDSAAYFCASSQNPGHNADTQYFGPGTRLTVL.

This clone was picked up one time. This chain links TRBV5-1 with TRBJ2-7, with a tentative D call TRBD1 (6 bases). The CDR3 runs to 15 residues. V was pared by 4 bases and J by 2 bases, with 16 bases between. CDR1 and CDR2 (germline): SGHRS, YFSETQ. The CDR3: CASSPRQGTPYEQYF. For the CDR3, the DNA is TGCGCCAGCAGCCCACGGCAGGGGACACCCTACGAGCAGTACTTC.

The V and J genes are TRBV6-6 and TRBJ1-2, with D possibly matching TRBD1 (6 bases). The germline gives CDR1 MNHNY, CDR2 SVGAGI (reference sequence). The V end was cut by 2 bases, the J end by 0 bases, with 19 bases between. The CDR3 covers 18 residues. CDR3 sequence reads: CASSYTLSGTPSNYGYTF. The CDR3 DNA reads TGTGCCAGCAGTTACACTCTCTCCGGGACACCCTCTAACTATGGCTACACCTTC.

This clone was detected only a few times. The rearrangement links TRBV12-3 or TRBV12-4 to TRBJ1-5; D might be TRBD1 (5 bases). The CDR3 is 13 amino acids. The V end was cut by 8 bases, the J end by 5 bases, with 13 bases between. For the CDR3, the DNA is TGTGCCAGCGGGGGTGGTCGGTATCAGCCCCAGCATTTT. It translates to CASGGGRYQPQHF.

The genes are TRBV20-1 and TRBJ2-7; 7 bases line up with TRBD2. CDR3 length: 13 amino acids. Germline values: CDR1 DFQATT, CDR2 SNEGSKA (reference sequence). J gave up 2 bases and V 8 bases, and 9 bases lay outside the gene matches. The CDR3 loop is CSLGGTKTYEQYF. In DNA form, the CDR3 reads TGCAGTCTTGGGGGGACTAAGACCTACGAGCAGTACTTC.

This clone was counted ten times or more. The chain has TRBV6-1 and TRBJ1-1; D possibly corresponds to TRBD1 (6 bases). Germline V gene sequence: CDR1 MNHNS, CDR2 SASEGT. CDR3 length equals 16 residues. The germline V and J ends were trimmed by 4 bases and 5 bases, with 20 bases remaining between them. Here the CDR3 reads CASSGEGGGLGTEAFF. In nucleotides, the CDR3 is TGTGCCAGCAGTGGAGAGGGGGGGGGGCTCGGGACTGAAGCTTTCTTT.

Details on this clone: A read error is likely, as this CDR3 ends without the conserved phenylalanine or tryptophan. The chain couples TRBV18 to TRBJ2-1, with 10 bases lining up with TRBD2. The germline V gene encodes CDR1 KGHSH and CDR2 LQKENI. The CDR3 is 18 amino acids. V was pared by 4 bases and J by 0 bases, with 9 bases of the junction left unmatched. CDR3 in DNA: TGTGCCAGCTCACGCGGGACTAGCGCCCCCCTCTCCTACAATGAGCAGTTCGTC. It is translated as CASSRGTSAPLSYNEQFV.

As to this clone: The junction does not match germline at one end; this may be a read error. This chain uses TRBV5-1 with TRBJ1-1, with 7 bases aligning to TRBD1. The CDR3 consists of 14 residues. Germline values: CDR1 SGHRS, CDR2 YFSETQ. In DNA, the CDR3 is TGCGCGAGCAGGCCCCGACAGGGTCAAACTGTAGCTTTCTTT. It translates to CASRPRQGQTVAFF.

The chain uses TRBV5-1 and TRBJ1-6, with D unclear. Germline V lookup: CDR1 SGHRS, CDR2 YFSETQ. Deletions cut 0 bases from V and 7 bases from J, with 8 bases between. The CDR3 totals 14 residues. The CDR3 loop is CASSLVSGNSPLHF. CDR3 DNA: TGCGCCAGCAGCTTGGTATCGGGGAATTCACCCCTCCACTTT.

By its share, this clone is medium-sized. The rearrangement links TRBV6-5 to TRBJ1-2; a possible D gene is TRBD1 (6 bases). Looked up from germline, CDR1 is MNHEY and CDR2 is SVGAGI. With 1 base removed from V and 3 bases from J, the gap between germline ends came to 12 bases. The CDR3 contains 15 residues. The CDR3 protein is CASSYYPGADYGYTF. CDR3 nucleotide sequence: TGTGCCAGCAGTTACTATCCGGGGGCGGACTATGGCTACACCTTC.

The sample holds many counts of this clone. The rearrangement joins TRBV5-1 to TRBJ2-2; 7 nucleotides align to TRBD1. CDR1 is SGHRS and CDR2 is YFSETQ in the germline V gene. J lost 0 bases, V lost 4 bases, and 3 bases had no gene match. CDR3 length: 15 residues. The CDR3 DNA reads TGCGCCAGCAGCCACGACAGGGCGAACACCGGGGAGCTGTTTTTT. Residues: CASSHDRANTGELFF. Complete variable domain (other parts from reference TRBV5-1 and TRBJ2-2): KAGVTQTPRYLIKTRGQQVTLSCSPISGHRSVSWYQQTPGQGLQFLFEYFSETQRNKGNFPGRFSGRQFSNSRSEMNVSTLELGDSALYLCASSHDRANTGELFFGEGSRLTVL.

This clone was counted at least ten times. This chain connects TRBV20-1 to TRBJ1-5; D gene uncertain. The CDR3 is made up of 14 amino acids. Trimming took 5 bases from V and 4 from J, leaving 15 bases between them. Germline values: CDR1 DFQATT, CDR2 SNEGSKA (reference sequence). CDR3 DNA sequence: TGCAGTGCTGGCACACGGAATAGGAATCAGCCCCAGCATTTT. Amino acid sequence: CSAGTRNRNQPQHF.

This clone has ten or more counts. Just one base apart from a much larger clone, this may be a read error. The CDR3 carries no conserved terminal phenylalanine or tryptophan, so it likely arises from a read error. This chain joins TRBV27 and TRBJ2-7; D possibly corresponds to TRBD1 (7 bases). This CDR3 has 13 amino acids. Germline V gene sequence: CDR1 MNHEY, CDR2 SMNVEV (reference sequence). Trimming left V 3 bases short and J 10 bases short, with 16 bases between. CDR3 sequence (DNA): TGTGCCAGCAGTTTGGTAAGGGGGCGGGGACAGTACCTC. Translation: CASSLVRGRGQYL.

The sample holds many counts of this clone. The rearrangement uses TRBV24-1 and TRBJ1-2, with D possibly TRBD1 on 5 matching bases. This CDR3 comprises 14 residues. The V gene's germline CDR1 is KGHDR and CDR2 SFDVKD. Between the trimmed V and J ends, which lost 4 bases and 8 bases, there was a span of 16 bases. The CDR3 loop is CATSESTVSRGYTF. The CDR3 DNA reads TGTGCCACCAGTGAGTCGACAGTTTCTAGGGGCTACACCTTC.

This sequence joins TRBV20-1 and TRBJ1-6, with 9 bases identical to TRBD1. V was clipped by 4 bases and J by 7 bases; unmatched bases: 5. This CDR3 comprises 14 residues. The V gene's germline CDR1 is DFQATT and CDR2 SNEGSKA (reference sequence). CDR3 nucleotide sequence: TGCAGTGCTACCCAGGGGACAGGGAATTCACCCCTCCACTTT. This translates into CSATQGTGNSPLHF.

By share, this clone ranks as medium-sized. CDR3 amino acids: CASSLNRGGYEQYF. The CDR3 nucleotides are TGTGCCAGCAGTTTAAACAGGGGTGGATACGAGCAGTACTTC. This chain uses TRBV27 with TRBJ2-7; 7 bases align to TRBD1. CDR1 is MNHEY and CDR2 is SMNVEV in the germline V gene (reference sequence). V lost 2 bases and J lost 4; bases outside the gene matches: 5. This CDR3 contains 14 residues.

By sample share, this clone is medium-sized. The CDR3 sequence is CASRTGNSPLHF. In DNA, the CDR3 is TGTGCCAGCCGGACGGGAAATTCACCCCTCCACTTT. The rearrangement links TRBV28 to TRBJ1-6; D gene uncertain. Germline assignment: CDR1 MDHEN and CDR2 SYDVKM. With 8 bases removed from V and 7 bases from J, the gap between germline ends came to 9 bases. The CDR3 spans 12 residues. The full variable domain, in which reference TRBV28 and TRBJ1-6 provide the parts outside the CDR3, is DVKVTQSSRYLVKRTGEKVFLECVQDMDHENMFWYRQDPGLGLRLIYFSYDVKMKEKGDIPEGYSVSREKKERFSLILESASTNQTSMYLCASRTGNSPLHFGNGTRLTVT.

Comments on this clone: At one end the junction does not follow the germline gene, possibly because of a read error. The rearrangement joins TRBV24-1 to TRBJ2-3; D is perhaps TRBD2 (7 bases). Germline CDR1 and CDR2: KGHDR and SFDVKD. The CDR3 runs 16 residues. The CDR3 DNA sequence: TGTGCCACCAGTGAGCCTCGACCGGGGGGCACCGATACGCAGTATTTT. As protein: CATSEPRPGGTDTQYF.

There are many counts of this clone. This chain joins TRBV10-3 and TRBJ1-1; 10 nucleotides line up with TRBD1. The V gene's germline CDR1 is ENHRY and CDR2 SYGVKD. The J segment lost 3 bases and the V segment lost 6 bases, leaving 7 bases of the junction unmatched. The CDR3 covers 15 residues. CDR3 DNA sequence: TGTGCCATCAGGGGGACAGGGGATGAGGACACTGAAGCTTTCTTT. Translation gives CAIRGTGDEDTEAFF.

This clone appeared a single time. The germline gene is not matched at one end of the junction; a read error may be the cause. The chain joins TRBV2 to TRBJ2-2; D might be TRBD1 or TRBD2, each matching 5 bases. CDR1 and CDR2 (germline): SNHLY, FYNNEI. This CDR3 is built from 15 residues. In DNA form, the CDR3 reads TGTGCCAGCAGTATCCGGGACCGGGCGCCCGGGGAGCTGATTTTT. Translated, it gives CASSIRDRAPGELIF.

By share, this clone ranks as medium-sized. The sample has other DNA sequences that encode this CDR3 too. The V gene is TRBV20-1, the J gene TRBJ2-5, with D possibly being TRBD2 (5 bases). The germline V and J ends were trimmed by 3 bases and 3 bases, with 5 bases remaining between them. The CDR3 runs 11 residues. The germline gives CDR1 DFQATT, CDR2 SNEGSKA (reference sequence). For the CDR3, the DNA is TGCAGTGCTAGCGGGGAAGAGACCCAGTACTTC. Its translation: CSASGEETQYF.